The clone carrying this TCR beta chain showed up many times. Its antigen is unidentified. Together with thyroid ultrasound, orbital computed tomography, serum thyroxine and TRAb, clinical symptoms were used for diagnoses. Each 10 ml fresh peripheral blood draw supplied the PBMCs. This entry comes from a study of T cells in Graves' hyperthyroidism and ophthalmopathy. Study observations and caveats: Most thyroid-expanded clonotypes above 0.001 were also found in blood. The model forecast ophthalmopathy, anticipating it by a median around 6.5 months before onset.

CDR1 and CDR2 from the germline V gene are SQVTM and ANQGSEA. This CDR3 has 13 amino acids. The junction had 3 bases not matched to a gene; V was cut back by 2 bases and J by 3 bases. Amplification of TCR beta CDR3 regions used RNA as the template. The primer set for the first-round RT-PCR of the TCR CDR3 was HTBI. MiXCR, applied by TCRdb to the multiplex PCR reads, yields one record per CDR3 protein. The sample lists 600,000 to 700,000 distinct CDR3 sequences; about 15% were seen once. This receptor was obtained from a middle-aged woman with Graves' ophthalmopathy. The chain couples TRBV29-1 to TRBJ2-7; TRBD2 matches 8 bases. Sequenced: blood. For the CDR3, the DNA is TGCAGCGTTGAACTAGCGGGCCACTACGAGCAGTACTTC. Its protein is CSVELAGHYEQYF.